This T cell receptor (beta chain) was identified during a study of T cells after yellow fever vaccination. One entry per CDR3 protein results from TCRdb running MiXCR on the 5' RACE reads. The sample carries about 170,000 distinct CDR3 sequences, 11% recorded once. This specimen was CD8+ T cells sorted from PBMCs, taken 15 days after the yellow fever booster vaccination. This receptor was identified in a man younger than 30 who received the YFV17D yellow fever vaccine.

The CDR3, as DNA: TGCGCCAGCAGCCAAGGGACCTTATCTAACCGCGAGCAGTACTTC. Translating it yields CASSQGTLSNREQYF. This sequence joins TRBV4-1 and TRBJ2-7, with D unresolved. The CDR3 spans 15 residues. V lost 1 base, J lost 6 bases, and 16 bases lay in between. The V gene's germline CDR1 is MGHRA and CDR2 YSYEKL.